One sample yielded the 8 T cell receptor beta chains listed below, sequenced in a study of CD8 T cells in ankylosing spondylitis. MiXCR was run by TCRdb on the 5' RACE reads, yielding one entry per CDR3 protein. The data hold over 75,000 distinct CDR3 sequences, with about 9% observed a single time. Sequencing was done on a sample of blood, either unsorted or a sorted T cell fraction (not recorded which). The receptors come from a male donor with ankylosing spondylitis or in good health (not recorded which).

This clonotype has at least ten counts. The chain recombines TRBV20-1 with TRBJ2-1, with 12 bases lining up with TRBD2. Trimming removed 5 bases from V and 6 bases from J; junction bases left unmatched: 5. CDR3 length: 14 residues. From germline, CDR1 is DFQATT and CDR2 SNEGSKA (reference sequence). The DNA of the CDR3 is TGCAGTGCTTTAACTAGCGGGGGGCGCAATGAGCAGTTCTTC. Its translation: CSALTSGGRNEQFF.

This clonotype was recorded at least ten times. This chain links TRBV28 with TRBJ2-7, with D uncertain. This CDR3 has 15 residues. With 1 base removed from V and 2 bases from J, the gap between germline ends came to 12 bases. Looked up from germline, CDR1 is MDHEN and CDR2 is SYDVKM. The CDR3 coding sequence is TGTGCCAGCAGTTTATTCGATGGACCCACCTACGAGCAGTACTTC. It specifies CASSLFDGPTYEQYF. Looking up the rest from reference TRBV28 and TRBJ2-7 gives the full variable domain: DVKVTQSSRYLVKRTGEKVFLECVQDMDHENMFWYRQDPGLGLRLIYFSYDVKMKEKGDIPEGYSVSREKKERFSLILESASTNQTSMYLCASSLFDGPTYEQYFGPGTRLTVT.

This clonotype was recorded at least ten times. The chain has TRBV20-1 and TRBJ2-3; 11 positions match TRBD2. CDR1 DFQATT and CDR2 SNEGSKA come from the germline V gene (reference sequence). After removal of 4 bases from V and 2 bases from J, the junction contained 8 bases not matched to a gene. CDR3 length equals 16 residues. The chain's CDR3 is CSANRLAGGTTDTQYF. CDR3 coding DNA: TGCAGTGCTAACCGGCTAGCGGGGGGAACCACAGATACGCAGTATTTT.

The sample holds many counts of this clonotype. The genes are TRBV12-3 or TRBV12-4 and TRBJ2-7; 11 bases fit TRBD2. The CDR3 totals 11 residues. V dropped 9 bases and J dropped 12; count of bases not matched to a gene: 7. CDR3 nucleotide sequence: TGTGCCAGACCCCTAGCGGGGGGCCTGTACTTC. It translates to CARPLAGGLYF.

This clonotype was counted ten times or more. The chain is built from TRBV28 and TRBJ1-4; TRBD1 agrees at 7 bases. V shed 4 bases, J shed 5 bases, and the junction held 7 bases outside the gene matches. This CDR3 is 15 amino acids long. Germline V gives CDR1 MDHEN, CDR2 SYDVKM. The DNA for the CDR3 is TGTGCCAGCAGTTATCCGCAGGGGGACAATGAAAAACTGTTTTTT. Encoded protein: CASSYPQGDNEKLFF. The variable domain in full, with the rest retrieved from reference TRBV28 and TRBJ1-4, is DVKVTQSSRYLVKRTGEKVFLECVQDMDHENMFWYRQDPGLGLRLIYFSYDVKMKEKGDIPEGYSVSREKKERFSLILESASTNQTSMYLCASSYPQGDNEKLFFGSGTQLSVL.

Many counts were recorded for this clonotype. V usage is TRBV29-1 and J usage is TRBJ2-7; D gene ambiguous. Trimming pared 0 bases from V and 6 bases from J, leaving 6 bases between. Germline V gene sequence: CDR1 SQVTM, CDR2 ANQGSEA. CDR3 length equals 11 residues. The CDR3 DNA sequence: TGCAGCGTTGAAGATTTGAGCGAGCAGTACTTC. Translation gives CSVEDLSEQYF.

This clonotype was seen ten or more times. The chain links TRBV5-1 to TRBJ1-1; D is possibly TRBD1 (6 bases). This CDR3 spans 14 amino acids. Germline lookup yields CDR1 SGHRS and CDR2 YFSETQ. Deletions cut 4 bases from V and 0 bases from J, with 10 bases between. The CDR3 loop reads CASSPQGLNTEAFF. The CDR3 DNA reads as TGCGCCAGCAGCCCACAGGGCTTGAACACTGAAGCTTTCTTT.

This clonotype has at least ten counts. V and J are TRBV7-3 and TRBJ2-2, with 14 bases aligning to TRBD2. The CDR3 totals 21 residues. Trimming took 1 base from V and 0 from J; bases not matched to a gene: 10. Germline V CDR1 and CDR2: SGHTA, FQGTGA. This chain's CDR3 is CASSLRPWTSGGPTNTGELFF. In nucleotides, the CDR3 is TGTGCCAGCAGCTTAAGACCCTGGACTAGCGGGGGGCCCACGAACACCGGGGAGCTGTTTTTT.